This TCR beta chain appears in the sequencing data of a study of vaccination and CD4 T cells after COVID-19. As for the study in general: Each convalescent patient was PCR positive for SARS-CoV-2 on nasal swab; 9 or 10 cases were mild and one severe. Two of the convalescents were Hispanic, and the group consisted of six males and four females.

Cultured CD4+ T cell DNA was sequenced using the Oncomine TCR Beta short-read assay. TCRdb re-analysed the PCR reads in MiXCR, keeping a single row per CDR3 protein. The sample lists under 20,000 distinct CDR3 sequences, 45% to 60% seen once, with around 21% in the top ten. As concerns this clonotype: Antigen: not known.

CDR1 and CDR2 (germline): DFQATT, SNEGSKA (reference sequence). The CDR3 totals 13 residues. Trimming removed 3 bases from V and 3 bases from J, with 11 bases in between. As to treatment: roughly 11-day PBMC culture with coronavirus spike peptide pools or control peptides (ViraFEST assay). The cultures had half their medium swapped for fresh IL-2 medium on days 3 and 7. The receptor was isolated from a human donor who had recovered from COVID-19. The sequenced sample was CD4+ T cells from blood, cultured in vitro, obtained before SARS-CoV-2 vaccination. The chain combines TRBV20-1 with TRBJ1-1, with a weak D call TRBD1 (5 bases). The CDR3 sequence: CSASPWGDTEAFF. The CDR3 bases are TGCAGTGCTAGCCCGTGGGGGGACACTGAAGCTTTCTTT.